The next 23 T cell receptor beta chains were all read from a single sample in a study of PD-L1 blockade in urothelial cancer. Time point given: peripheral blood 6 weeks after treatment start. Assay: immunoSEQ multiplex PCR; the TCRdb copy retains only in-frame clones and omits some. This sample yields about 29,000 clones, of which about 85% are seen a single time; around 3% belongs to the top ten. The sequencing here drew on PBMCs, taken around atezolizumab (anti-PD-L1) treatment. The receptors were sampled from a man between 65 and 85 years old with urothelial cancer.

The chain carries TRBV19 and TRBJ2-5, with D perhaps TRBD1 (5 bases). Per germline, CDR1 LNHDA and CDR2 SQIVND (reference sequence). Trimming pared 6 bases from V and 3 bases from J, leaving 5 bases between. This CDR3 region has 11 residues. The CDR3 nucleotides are TGTGCCAGTAGGACAGAAGAGACCCAGTACTTC. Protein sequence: CASRTEETQYF.

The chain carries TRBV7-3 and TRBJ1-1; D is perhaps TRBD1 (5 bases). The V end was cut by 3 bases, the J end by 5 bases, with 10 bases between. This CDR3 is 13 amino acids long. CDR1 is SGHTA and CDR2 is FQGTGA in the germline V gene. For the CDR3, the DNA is TGTGCCAGCAGCTTGGTTCAGGGTACTGAAGCTTTCTTT. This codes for CASSLVQGTEAFF.

The chain's CDR3 is CASSLEDSRTEAFF. The CDR3 bases are TGCGCCAGCAGCTTGGAAGACTCCCGCACTGAAGCTTTCTTT. This chain uses TRBV5-1 with TRBJ1-1; D gene unclear. V lost 0 bases and J lost 4, with 10 bases in between. Germline V CDR1 and CDR2: SGHRS, YFSETQ. The CDR3 consists of 14 residues.

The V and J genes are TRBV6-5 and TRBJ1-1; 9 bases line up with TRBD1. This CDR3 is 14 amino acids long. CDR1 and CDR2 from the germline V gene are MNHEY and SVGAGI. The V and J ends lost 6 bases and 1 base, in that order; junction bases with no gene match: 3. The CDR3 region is CASRGQGKNTEAFF. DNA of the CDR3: TGTGCCAGCAGAGGACAGGGGAAGAACACTGAAGCTTTCTTT.

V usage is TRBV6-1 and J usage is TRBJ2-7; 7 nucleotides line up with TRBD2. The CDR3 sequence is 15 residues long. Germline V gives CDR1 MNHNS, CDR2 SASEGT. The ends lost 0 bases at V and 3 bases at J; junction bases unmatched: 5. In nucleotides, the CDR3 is TGTGCCAGCAGTGAAGCCCAGCGGGGCATCTACGAGCAGTACTTC. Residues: CASSEAQRGIYEQYF.

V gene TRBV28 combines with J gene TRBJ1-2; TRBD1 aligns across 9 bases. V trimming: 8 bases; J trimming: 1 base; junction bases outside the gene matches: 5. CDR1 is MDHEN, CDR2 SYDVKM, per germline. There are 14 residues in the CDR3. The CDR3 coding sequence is TGTGCCAGCTGGGACAGGGTTCATAACTATGGCTACACCTTC. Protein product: CASWDRVHNYGYTF.

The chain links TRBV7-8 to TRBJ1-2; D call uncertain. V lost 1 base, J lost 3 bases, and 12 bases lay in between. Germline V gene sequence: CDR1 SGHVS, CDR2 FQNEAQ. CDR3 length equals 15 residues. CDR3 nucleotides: TGTGCCAGCAGCTTAGGGAGCGGACGGGACTATGGCTACACCTTC. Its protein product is CASSLGSGRDYGYTF. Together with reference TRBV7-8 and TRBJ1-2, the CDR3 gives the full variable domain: GAGVSQSPRYKVAKRGQDVALRCDPISGHVSLFWYQQALGQGPEFLTYFQNEAQLDKSGLPSDRFFAERPEGSVSTLKIQRTQQEDSAVYLCASSLGSGRDYGYTFGSGTRLTVV.

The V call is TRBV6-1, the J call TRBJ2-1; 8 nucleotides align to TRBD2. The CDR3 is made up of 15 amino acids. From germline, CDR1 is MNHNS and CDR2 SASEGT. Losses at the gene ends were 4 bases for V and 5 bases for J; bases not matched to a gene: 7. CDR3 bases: TGTGCCAGCAGTGCGGCTAGCGGGCCTAACAATGAGCAGTTCTTC. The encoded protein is CASSAASGPNNEQFF.

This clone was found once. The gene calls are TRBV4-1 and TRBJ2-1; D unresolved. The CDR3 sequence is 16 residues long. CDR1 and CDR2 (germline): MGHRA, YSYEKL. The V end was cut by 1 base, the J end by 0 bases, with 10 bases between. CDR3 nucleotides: TGCGCCAGCAGCCAAGGCGTCTATCGCTCCTACAATGAGCAGTTCTTC. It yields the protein CASSQGVYRSYNEQFF.

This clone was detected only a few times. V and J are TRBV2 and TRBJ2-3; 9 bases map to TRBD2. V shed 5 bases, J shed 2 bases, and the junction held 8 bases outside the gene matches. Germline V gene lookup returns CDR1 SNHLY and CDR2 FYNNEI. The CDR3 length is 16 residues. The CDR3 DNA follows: TGTGCCAGCAGTCAAACCCTAGCGGGGCTCACAGATACGCAGTATTTT. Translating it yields CASSQTLAGLTDTQYF.

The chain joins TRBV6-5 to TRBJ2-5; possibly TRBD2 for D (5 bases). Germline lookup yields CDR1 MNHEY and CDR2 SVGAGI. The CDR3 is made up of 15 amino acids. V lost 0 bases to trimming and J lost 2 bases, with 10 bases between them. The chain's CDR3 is CASSYSTGRQETQYF. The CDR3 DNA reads TGTGCCAGCAGTTACTCGACGGGGAGACAAGAGACCCAGTACTTC.

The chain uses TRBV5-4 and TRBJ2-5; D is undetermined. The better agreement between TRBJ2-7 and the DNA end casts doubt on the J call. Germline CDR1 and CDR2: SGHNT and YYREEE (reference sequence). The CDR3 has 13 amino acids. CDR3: CASSMDAIAEQYF. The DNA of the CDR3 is TGTGCCAGCAGCATGGACGCTATAGCCGAGCAGTACTTC.

The CDR3 nucleotides are TGTGCCAGCGGTGGACAGCCCAACACTGAAGCTTTCTTT. Encoded protein: CASGGQPNTEAFF. The V call is TRBV7-2, the J call TRBJ1-1; TRBD1 might be the D (6 bases). Trimming took off 8 bases at V and 2 bases at J, with 12 bases between the two ends. Germline V lookup: CDR1 SGHTA, CDR2 FQGNSA. The CDR3 spans 13 residues.

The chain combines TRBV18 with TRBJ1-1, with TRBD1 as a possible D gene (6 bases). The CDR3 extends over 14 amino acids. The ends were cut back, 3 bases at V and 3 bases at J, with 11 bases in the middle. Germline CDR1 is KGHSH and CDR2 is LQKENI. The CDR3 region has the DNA TGTGCCAGCTCACCCCGGGACAAGGACACTGAAGCTTTCTTT. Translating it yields CASSPRDKDTEAFF.

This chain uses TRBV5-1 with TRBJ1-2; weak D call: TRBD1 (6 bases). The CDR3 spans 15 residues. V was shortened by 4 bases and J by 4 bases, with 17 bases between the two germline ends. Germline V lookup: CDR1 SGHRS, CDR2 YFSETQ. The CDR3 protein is CASSTVTGSGYGYTF. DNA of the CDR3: TGCGCCAGCAGCACGGTTACAGGGTCTGGCTATGGCTACACCTTC.

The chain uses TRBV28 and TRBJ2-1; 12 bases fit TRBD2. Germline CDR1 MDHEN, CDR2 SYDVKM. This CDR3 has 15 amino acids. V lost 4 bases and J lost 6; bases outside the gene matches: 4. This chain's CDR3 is CASSSPSGRVNEQFF. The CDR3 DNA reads TGTGCCAGCAGTTCCCCTAGCGGGAGGGTCAATGAGCAGTTCTTC.

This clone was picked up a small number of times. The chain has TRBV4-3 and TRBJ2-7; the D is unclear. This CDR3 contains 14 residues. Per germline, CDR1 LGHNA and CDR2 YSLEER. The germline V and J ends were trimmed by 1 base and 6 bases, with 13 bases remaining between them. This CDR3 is CASSQVREVGEQYF. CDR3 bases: TGCGCCAGCAGCCAAGTGAGAGAGGTTGGCGAGCAGTACTTC.

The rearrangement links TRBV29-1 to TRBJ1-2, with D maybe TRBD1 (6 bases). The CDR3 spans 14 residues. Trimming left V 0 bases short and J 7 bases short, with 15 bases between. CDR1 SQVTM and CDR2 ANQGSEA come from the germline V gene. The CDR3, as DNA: TGCAGCGTTGAAGATGCTGGGACAAGGGGTGGCTACACCTTC. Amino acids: CSVEDAGTRGGYTF.

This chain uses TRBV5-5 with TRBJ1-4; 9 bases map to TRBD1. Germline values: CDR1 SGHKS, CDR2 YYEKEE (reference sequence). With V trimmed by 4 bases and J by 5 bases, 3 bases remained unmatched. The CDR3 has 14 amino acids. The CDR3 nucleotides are TGTGCCAGCAGCCCCGGGACAGGGAATGAAAAACTGTTTTTT. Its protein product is CASSPGTGNEKLFF.

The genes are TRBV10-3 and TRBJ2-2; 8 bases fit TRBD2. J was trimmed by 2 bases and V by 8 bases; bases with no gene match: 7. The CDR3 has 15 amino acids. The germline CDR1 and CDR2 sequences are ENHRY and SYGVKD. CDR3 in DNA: TGTGCCATCGGGGGACTAGGGGGAAACACCGGGGAGCTGTTTTTT. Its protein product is CAIGGLGGNTGELFF.

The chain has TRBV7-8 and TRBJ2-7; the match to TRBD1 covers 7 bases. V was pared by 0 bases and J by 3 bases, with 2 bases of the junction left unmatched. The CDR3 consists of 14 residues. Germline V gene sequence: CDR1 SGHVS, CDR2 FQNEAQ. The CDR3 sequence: CASSLAGQYYEQYF. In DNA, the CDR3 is TGTGCCAGCAGCTTAGCGGGACAGTACTACGAGCAGTACTTC.

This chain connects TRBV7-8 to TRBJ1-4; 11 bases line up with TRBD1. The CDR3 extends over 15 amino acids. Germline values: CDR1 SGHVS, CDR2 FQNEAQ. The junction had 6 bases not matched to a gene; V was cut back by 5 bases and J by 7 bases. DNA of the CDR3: TGTGCCAGCAGCCCGGCCGGGACAGGGGGTGAAAAACTGTTTTTT. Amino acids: CASSPAGTGGEKLFF.

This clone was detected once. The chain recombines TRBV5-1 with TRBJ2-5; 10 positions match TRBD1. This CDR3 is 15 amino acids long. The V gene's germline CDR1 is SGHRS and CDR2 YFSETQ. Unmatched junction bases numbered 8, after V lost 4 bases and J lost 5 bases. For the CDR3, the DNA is TGCGCCAGCAGCCCGGACAGGGGGGAGGTGGAGACCCAGTACTTC. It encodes CASSPDRGEVETQYF. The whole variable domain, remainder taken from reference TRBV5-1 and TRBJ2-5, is KAGVTQTPRYLIKTRGQQVTLSCSPISGHRSVSWYQQTPGQGLQFLFEYFSETQRNKGNFPGRFSGRQFSNSRSEMNVSTLELGDSALYLCASSPDRGEVETQYFGPGTRLLVL.